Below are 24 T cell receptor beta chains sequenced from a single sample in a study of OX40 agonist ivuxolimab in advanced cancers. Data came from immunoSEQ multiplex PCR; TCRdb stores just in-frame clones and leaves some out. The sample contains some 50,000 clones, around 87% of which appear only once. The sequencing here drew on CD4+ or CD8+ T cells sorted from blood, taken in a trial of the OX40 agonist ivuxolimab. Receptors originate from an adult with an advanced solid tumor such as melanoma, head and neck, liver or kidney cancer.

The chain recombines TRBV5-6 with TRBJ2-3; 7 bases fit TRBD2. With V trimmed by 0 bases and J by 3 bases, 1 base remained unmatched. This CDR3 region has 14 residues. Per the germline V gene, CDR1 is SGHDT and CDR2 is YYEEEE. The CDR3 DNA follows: TGTGCCAGCAGCTTGGGCGGGGGTACAGATACGCAGTATTTT. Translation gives CASSLGGGTDTQYF.

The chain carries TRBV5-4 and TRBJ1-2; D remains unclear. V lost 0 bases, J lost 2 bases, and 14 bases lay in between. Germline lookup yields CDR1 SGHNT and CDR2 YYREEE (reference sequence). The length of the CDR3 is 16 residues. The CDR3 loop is CASSLEGSRLNYGYTF. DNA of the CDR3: TGTGCCAGCAGCTTGGAGGGCAGCCGTCTAAACTATGGCTACACCTTC. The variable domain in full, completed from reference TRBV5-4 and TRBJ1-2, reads ETGVTQSPTHLIKTRGQQVTLRCSSQSGHNTVSWYQQALGQGPQFIFQYYREEENGRGNFPPRFSGLQFPNYSSELNVNALELDDSALYLCASSLEGSRLNYGYTFGSGTRLTVV.

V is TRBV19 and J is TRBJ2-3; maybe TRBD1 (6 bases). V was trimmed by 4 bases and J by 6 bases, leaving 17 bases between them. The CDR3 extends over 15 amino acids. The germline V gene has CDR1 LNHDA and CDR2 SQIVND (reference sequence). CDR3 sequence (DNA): TGTGCCAGTAGTACCCAGCCCTCTAGGGGGGATACGCAGTATTTT. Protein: CASSTQPSRGDTQYF.

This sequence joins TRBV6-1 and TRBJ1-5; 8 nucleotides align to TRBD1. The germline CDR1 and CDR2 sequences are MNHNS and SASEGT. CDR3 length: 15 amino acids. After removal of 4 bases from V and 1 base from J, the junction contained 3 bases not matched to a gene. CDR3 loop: CASSGRQGSNQPQHF. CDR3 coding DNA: TGTGCCAGCAGTGGACGACAGGGGAGCAATCAGCCCCAGCATTTT.

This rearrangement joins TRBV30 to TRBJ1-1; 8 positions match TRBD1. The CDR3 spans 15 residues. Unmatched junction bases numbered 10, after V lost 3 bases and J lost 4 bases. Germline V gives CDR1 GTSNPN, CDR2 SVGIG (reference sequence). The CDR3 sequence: CAWRDRATPSTEAFF. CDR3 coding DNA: TGTGCCTGGAGGGACAGGGCGACCCCCAGCACTGAAGCTTTCTTT.

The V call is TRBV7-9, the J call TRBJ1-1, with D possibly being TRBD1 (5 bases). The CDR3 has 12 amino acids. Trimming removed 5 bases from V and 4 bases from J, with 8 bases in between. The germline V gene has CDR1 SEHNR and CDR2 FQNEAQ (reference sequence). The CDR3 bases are TGTGCCAGCAGCCGGGGGGGCACTGAAGCTTTCTTT. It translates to CASSRGGTEAFF.

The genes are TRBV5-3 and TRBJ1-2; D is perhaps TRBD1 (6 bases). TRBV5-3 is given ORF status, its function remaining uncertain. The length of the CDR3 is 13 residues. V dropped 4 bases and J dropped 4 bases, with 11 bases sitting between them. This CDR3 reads CARSAGTPYGYTF. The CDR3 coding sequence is TGTGCCAGAAGCGCCGGGACACCCTATGGCTACACCTTC.

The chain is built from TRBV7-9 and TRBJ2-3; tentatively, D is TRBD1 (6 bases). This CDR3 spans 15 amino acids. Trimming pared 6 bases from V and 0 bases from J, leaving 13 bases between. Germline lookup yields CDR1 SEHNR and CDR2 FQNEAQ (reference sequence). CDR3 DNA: TGTGCCAGCAGAAACCGACAGGTTAGCACAGATACGCAGTATTTT. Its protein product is CASRNRQVSTDTQYF.

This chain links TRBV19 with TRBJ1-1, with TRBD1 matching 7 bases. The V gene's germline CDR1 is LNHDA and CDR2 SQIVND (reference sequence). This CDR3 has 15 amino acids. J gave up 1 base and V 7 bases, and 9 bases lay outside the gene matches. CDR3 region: CASTLYPGGNTEAFF. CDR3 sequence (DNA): TGTGCCAGTACCTTATATCCAGGGGGGAACACTGAAGCTTTCTTT. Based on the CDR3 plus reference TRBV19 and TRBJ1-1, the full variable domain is DGGITQSPKYLFRKEGQNVTLSCEQNLNHDAMYWYRQDPGQGLRLIYYSQIVNDFQKGDIAEGYSVSREKKESFPLTVTSAQKNPTAFYLCASTLYPGGNTEAFFGQGTRLTVV.

The CDR3 region has the DNA TGTGCCATCAGGGGGGGACAGCTGAACACTGAAGCTTTCTTT. Protein: CAIRGGQLNTEAFF. V gene TRBV10-3 combines with J gene TRBJ1-1; 7 nucleotides align to TRBD1. Germline V CDR1 and CDR2: ENHRY, SYGVKD. V dropped 6 bases and J dropped 0; count of bases not matched to a gene: 4. The CDR3 runs to 14 residues.

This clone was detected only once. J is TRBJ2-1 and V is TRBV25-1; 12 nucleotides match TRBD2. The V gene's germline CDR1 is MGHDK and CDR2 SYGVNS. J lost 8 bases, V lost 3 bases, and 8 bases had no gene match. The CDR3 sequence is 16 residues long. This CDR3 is CASSDPSTSGGHEQFF. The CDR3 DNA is TGTGCCAGCAGTGATCCCTCGACTAGCGGGGGCCATGAGCAGTTCTTC.

Here the CDR3 reads CASSSGTSPSTDTQYF. The CDR3 coding sequence is TGTGCCAGCAGCTCGGGGACTAGCCCTAGCACAGATACGCAGTATTTT. The rearrangement links TRBV5-4 to TRBJ2-3; TRBD2 matches 9 bases. This CDR3 contains 16 residues. The V gene's germline CDR1 is SGHNT and CDR2 YYREEE (reference sequence). V lost 3 bases to trimming and J lost 0 bases; unmatched junction nucleotides: 5.

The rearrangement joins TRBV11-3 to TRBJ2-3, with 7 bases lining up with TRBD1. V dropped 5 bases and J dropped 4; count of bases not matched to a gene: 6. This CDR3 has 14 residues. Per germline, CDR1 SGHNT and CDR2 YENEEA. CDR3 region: CASSHRQGPDTQYF. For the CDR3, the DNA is TGTGCCAGCAGCCACAGACAGGGCCCAGATACGCAGTATTTT.

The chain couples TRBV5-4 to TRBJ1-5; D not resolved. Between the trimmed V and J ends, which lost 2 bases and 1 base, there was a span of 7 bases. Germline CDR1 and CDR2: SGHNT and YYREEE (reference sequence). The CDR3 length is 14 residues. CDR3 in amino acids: CASSFGGSNQPQHF. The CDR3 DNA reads TGTGCCAGCAGCTTCGGCGGGAGCAATCAGCCCCAGCATTTT.

The CDR3 spells CASSQDFSPGLAGGRGYNEQFF. The CDR3, as DNA: TGCGCCAGCAGCCAAGATTTCTCCCCGGGACTAGCGGGGGGCCGGGGATACAATGAGCAGTTCTTC. The chain has TRBV4-1 and TRBJ2-1; 15 nucleotides agree with TRBD2. The CDR3 contains 22 residues. The V segment lost 0 bases and the J segment 4 bases; nucleotides outside the gene matches: 16. Germline V gives CDR1 MGHRA, CDR2 YSYEKL.

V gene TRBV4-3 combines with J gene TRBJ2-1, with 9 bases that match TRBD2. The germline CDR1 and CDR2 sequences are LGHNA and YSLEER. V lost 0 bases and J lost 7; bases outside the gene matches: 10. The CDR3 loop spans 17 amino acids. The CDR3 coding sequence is TGCGCCAGCAGCCAAGATTGGGCGGGAGGGTCTTTGAATGAGCAGTTCTTC. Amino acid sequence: CASSQDWAGGSLNEQFF.

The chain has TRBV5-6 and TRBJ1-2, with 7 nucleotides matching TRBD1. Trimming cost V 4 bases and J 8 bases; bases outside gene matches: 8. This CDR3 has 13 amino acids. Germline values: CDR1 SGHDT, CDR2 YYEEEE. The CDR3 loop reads CASSVRTGDGYTF. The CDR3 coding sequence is TGTGCCAGCAGCGTGCGGACAGGTGACGGCTACACCTTC.

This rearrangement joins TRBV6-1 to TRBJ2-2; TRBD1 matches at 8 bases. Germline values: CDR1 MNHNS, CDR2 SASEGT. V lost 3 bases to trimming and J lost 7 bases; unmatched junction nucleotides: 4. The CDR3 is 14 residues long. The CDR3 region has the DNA TGTGCCAGCAGTGATCAGGGGGCGATCGGGGAGCTGTTTTTT. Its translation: CASSDQGAIGELFF.

The CDR3 coding sequence is TGTGCCAGCAGGACCCAGGAATTCGAAACAGATACGCAGTATTTT. Protein: CASRTQEFETDTQYF. The chain carries TRBV6-7 and TRBJ2-3; D remains ambiguous. TRBV6-7 is labeled an ORF, and its function is uncertain. V dropped 6 bases and J dropped 3 bases, with 16 bases sitting between them. The CDR3 length is 15 residues.

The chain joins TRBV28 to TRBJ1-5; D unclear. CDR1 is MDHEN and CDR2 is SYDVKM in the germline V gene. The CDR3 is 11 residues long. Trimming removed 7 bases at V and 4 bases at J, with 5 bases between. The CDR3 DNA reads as TGTGCCAGCAAGGGAAATCAGCCCCAGCATTTT. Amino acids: CASKGNQPQHF.

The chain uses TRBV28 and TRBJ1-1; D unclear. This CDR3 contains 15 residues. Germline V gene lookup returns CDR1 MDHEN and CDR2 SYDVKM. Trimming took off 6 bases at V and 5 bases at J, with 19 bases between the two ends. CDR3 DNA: TGTGCCAGCAGCGGGGAGGGAAGTGTTGGGACTGAAGCTTTCTTT. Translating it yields CASSGEGSVGTEAFF.

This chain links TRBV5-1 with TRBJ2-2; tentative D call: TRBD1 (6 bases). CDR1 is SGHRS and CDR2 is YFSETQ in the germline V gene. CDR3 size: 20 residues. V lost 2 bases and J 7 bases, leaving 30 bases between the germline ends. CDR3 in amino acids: CASSLSGQAGASSTSGELFF. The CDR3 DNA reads TGCGCCAGCAGCTTATCGGGGCAGGCAGGGGCTAGCTCCACCAGCGGGGAGCTGTTTTTT.

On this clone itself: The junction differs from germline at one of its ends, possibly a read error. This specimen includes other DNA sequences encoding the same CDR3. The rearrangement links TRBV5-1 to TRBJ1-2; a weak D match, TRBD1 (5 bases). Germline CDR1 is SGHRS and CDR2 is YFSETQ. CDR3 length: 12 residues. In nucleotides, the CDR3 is TGTGCCAGCAGCAGGGAAGCCTATGGCTACACCTTC. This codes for CASSREAYGYTF.

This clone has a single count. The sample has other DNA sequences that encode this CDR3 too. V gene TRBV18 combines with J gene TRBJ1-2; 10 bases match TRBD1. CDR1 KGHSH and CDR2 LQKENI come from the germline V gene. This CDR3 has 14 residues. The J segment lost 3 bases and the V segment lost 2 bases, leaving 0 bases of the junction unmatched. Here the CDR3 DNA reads TGTGCCAGCTCACCAGGGACAGGGGACTATGGCTACACCTTC. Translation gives CASSPGTGDYGYTF. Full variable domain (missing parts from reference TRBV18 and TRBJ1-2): NAGVMQNPRHLVRRRGQEARLRCSPMKGHSHVYWYRQLPEEGLKFMVYLQKENIIDESGMPKERFSAEFPKEGPSILRIQQVVRGDSAAYFCASSPGTGDYGYTFGSGTRLTVV.